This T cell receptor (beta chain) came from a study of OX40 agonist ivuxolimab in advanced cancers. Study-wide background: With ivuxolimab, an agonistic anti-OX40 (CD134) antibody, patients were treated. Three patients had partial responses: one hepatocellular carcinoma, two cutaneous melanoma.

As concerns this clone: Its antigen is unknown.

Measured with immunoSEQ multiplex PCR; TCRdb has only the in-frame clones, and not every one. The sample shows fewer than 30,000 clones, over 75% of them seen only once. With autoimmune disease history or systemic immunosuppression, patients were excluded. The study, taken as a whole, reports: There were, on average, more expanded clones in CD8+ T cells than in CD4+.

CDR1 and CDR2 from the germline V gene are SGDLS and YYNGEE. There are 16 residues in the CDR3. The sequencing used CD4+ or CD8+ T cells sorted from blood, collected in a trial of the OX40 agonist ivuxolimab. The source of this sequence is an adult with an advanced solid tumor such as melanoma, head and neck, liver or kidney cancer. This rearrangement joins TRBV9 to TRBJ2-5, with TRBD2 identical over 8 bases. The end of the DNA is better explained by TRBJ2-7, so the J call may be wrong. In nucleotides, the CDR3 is TGTGCCAGCAGCGCGAGCGGGGGCCCAGCCCCTTACGAGCAGTACTTC. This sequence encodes CASSASGGPAPYEQYF.